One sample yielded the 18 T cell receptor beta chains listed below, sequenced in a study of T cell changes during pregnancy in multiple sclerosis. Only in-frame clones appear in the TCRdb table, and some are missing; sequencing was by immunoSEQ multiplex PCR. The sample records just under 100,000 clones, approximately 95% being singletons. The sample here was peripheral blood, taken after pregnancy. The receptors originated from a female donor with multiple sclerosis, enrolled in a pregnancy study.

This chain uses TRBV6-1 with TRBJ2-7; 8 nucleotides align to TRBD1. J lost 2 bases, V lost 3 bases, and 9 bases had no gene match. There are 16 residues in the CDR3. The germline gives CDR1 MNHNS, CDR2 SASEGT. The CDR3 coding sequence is TGTGCCAGCAGTGATCTTAGGACAGGGCGTCCCTACGAGCAGTACTTC. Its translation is CASSDLRTGRPYEQYF.

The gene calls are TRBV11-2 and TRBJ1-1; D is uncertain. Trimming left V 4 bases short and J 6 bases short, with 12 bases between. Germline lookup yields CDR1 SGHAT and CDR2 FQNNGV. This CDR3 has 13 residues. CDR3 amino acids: CASSSLAESEAFF. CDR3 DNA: TGTGCCAGCAGCTCCTTGGCGGAATCTGAAGCTTTCTTT.

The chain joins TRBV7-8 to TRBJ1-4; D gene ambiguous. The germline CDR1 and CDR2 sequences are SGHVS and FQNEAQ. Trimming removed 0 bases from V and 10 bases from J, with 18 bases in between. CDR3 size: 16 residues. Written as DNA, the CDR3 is TGTGCCAGCAGCTTAGCGGGCCCTTCTGGTATGGGAAAACTGTTTTTT. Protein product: CASSLAGPSGMGKLFF.

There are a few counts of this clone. The CDR3 here is CASSHGERSWEQYF. CDR3 nucleotides: TGTGCCAGCAGCCACGGGGAGCGATCTTGGGAGCAGTACTTC. J is TRBJ2-7 and V is TRBV14; TRBD2 might be the D (5 bases). Germline V gene sequence: CDR1 SGHDN, CDR2 FVKESK. The CDR3 is 14 amino acids. V shed 3 bases and J shed 7 bases, with 16 bases lying between them. Drawing the rest from reference TRBV14 and TRBJ2-7, the complete variable domain is EAGVTQFPSHSVIEKGQTVTLRCDPISGHDNLYWYRRVMGKEIKFLLHFVKESKQDESGMPNNRFLAERTGGTYSTLKVQPAELEDSGVYFCASSHGERSWEQYFGPGTRLTVT.

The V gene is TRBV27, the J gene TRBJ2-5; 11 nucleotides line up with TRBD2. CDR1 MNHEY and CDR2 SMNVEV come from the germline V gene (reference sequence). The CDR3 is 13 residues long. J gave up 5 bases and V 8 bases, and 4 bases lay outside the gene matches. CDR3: CASRLAGWETQYF. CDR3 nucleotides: TGTGCCAGCCGACTAGCGGGATGGGAGACCCAGTACTTC.

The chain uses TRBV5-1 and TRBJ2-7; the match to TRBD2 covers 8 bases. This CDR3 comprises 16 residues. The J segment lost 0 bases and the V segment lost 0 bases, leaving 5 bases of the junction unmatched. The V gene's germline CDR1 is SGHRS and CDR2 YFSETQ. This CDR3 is CASSLATGGSSYEQYF. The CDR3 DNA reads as TGCGCCAGCAGCTTGGCAACGGGGGGGAGCTCCTACGAGCAGTACTTC. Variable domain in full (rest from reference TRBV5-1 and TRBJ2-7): KAGVTQTPRYLIKTRGQQVTLSCSPISGHRSVSWYQQTPGQGLQFLFEYFSETQRNKGNFPGRFSGRQFSNSRSEMNVSTLELGDSALYLCASSLATGGSSYEQYFGPGTRLTVT.

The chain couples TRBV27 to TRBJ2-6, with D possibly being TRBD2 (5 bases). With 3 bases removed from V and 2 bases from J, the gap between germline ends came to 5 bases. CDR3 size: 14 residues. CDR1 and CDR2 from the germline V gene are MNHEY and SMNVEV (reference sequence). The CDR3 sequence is CASSLEAGANVLTF. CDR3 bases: TGTGCCAGCAGTTTGGAGGCTGGGGCCAACGTCCTGACTTTC.

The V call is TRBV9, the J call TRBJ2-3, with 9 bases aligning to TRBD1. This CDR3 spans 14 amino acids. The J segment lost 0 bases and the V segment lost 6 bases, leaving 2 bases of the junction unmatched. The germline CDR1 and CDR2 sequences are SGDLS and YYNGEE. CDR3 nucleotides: TGTGCCAGCAAGGGGACAGGGAGCACAGATACGCAGTATTTT. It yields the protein CASKGTGSTDTQYF.

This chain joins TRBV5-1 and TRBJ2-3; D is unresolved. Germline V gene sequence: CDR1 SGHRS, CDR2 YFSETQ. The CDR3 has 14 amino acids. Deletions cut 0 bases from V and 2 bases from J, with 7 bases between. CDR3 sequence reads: CASSLGGYTDTQYF. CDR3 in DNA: TGCGCCAGCAGCTTGGGAGGATACACAGATACGCAGTATTTT.

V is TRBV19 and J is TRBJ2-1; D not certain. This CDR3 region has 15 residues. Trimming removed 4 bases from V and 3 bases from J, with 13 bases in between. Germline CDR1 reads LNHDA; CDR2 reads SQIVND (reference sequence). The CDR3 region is CASSRRVTDYNEQFF. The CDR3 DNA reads TGTGCCAGTAGTAGGAGAGTGACCGACTACAATGAGCAGTTCTTC.

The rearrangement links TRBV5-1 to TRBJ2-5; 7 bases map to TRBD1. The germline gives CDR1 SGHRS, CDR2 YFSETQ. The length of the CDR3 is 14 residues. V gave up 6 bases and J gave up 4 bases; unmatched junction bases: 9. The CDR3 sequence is CASTNGAGGETQYF. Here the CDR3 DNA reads TGCGCCAGCACTAATGGGGCAGGGGGAGAGACCCAGTACTTC.

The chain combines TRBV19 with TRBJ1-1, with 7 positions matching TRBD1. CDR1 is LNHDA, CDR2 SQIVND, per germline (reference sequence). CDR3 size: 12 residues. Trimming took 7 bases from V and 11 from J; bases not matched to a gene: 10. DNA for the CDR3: TGTGCCAGTACCTACGGGACAGAAAAGGCTTTCTTT. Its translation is CASTYGTEKAFF.

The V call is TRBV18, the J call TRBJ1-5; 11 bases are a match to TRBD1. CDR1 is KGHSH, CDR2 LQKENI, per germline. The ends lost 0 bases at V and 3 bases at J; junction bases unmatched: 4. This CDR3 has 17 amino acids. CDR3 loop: CASSPPGTGGTNQPQHF. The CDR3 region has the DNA TGTGCCAGCTCACCACCCGGGACAGGGGGGACCAATCAGCCCCAGCATTTT.

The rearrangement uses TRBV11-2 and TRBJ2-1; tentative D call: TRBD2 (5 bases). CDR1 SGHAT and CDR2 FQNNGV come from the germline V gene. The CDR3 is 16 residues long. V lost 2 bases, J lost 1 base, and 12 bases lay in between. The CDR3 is CASSLTGIGSYNEQFF. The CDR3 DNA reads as TGTGCCAGCAGCTTAACGGGGATTGGGTCCTACAATGAGCAGTTCTTC.

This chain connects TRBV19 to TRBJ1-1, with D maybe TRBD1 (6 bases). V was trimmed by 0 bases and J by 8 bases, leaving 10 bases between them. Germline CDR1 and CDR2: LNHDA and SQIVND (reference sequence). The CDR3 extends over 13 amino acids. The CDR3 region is CASSIDVGAEAFF. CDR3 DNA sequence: TGTGCCAGTAGTATAGATGTGGGGGCAGAAGCTTTCTTT.

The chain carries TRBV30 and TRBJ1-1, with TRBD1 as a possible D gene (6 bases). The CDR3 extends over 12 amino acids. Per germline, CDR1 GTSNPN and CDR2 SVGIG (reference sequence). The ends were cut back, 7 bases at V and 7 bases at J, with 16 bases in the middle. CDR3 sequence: CAFSGDRFEAFF. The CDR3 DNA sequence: TGTGCCTTTTCAGGGGACCGTTTTGAAGCTTTCTTT.

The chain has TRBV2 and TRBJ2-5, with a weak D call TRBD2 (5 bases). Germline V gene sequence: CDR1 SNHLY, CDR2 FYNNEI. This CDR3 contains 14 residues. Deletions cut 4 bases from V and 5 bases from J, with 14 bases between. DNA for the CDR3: TGTGCCAGCAGTGGCGTCTCGGGATTCGAGACCCAGTACTTC. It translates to CASSGVSGFETQYF.

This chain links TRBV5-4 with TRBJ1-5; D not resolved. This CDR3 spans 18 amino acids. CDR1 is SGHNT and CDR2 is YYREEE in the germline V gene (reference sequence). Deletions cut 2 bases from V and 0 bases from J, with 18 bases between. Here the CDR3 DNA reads TGTGCCAGCAGCTTTTCTGAGACGGAGGTTTATAGCAATCAGCCCCAGCATTTT. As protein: CASSFSETEVYSNQPQHF. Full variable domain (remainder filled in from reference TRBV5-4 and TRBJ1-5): ETGVTQSPTHLIKTRGQQVTLRCSSQSGHNTVSWYQQALGQGPQFIFQYYREEENGRGNFPPRFSGLQFPNYSSELNVNALELDDSALYLCASSFSETEVYSNQPQHFGDGTRLSIL.